This T cell receptor (beta chain) was documented in a study of OX40 agonist ivuxolimab in advanced cancers. Libraries were prepared by immunoSEQ multiplex PCR; TCRdb keeps only in-frame clonotypes and omits some of them. The repertoire holds 100,000 or so clones, with 90% to 96% as singletons. The germline V gene encodes CDR1 SGHRS and CDR2 YFSETQ. With 5 bases clipped from V and 3 bases from J, the junction kept 8 bases outside the gene matches. The CDR3 is made up of 16 amino acids. The rearrangement links TRBV5-1 to TRBJ2-2, with 9 nucleotides matching TRBD1. This receptor was taken from an adult with an advanced solid tumor such as melanoma, head and neck, liver or kidney cancer. This specimen was CD4+ or CD8+ T cells sorted from blood, taken in a trial of the OX40 agonist ivuxolimab. The CDR3 DNA is TGCGCCAGCAGTAAAAGGACAGGGGAGGACACCGGGGAGCTGTTTTTT. This encodes CASSKRTGEDTGELFF.